This T cell receptor beta chain was profiled in a study of CD8 T cells in ankylosing spondylitis. Findings of the study overall: Apparently characteristic of ankylosing spondylitis blood was a TCR beta motif (roughly eight highly homologous variants).

Trimming removed 2 bases at V and 5 bases at J, with 13 bases between. Germline-derived CDR1 and CDR2 are KGHSH and LQKENI. This CDR3 contains 14 residues. There are a few counts of this clonotype. The antigen remains unidentified. TCRdb reanalysed the 5' RACE reads using MiXCR and keeps one entry per CDR3 protein. The sample consists of a few hundred thousand distinct CDR3 sequences, under 25% of them appearing once. The sequence was collected from a male donor with ankylosing spondylitis. Input material: blood, either unsorted or a sorted T cell fraction (not recorded which). The chain uses TRBV18 and TRBJ2-7, with D perhaps TRBD1 (6 bases). CDR3 DNA: TGTGCCAGCTCACCATCAGGGGTGGATGACGAGCAGTACTTC. Protein: CASSPSGVDDEQYF.